This T cell receptor beta chain appears in the sequencing data of a study of human T cells and chemical hapten exposure. Whole-study context: 2% DPC applied to a 2 cm by 2 cm arm area sensitized donors. Doses of diphenylcyclopropenone went to the patients' scalps weekly throughout the approximately 22-week study.

This clonotype occurred a few times. Antigen: not known. The study's findings and limits: As patch test score rose, PT1 expanded TCR counts tended to rise as well.

CDR1 and CDR2 (germline): SGDLS, YYNGEE. This CDR3 region has 19 residues. V was pared by 4 bases and J by 1 base, with 8 bases of the junction left unmatched. Time point meaning: pre-sensitization, week 0. Treatment defined: therapeutic diphenylcyclopropenone sensitization with weekly scalp DPC. As the library was built, unique molecular identifiers were attached to individual cDNA molecules. In TCRdb, the RACE reads were re-called with MiXCR into one record per CDR3 protein. Among about 380,000 distinct CDR3 sequences listed, approximately 5% were seen once. The TCR was taken from a woman in her forties or fifties with alopecia areata. Some clones in this sample may be carry-over from other donors' samples. The gene calls are TRBV9 and TRBJ2-2; the match to TRBD2 covers 15 bases. The specimen comprised whole blood, sampled in connection with sensitization to the hapten diphenylcyclopropenone (DPC). DNA for the CDR3: TGTGCCAGCAGCATGCGGACTAGCGGGAGGGCCTTGAACACCGGGGAGCTGTTTTTT. Its protein is CASSMRTSGRALNTGELFF.